This T cell receptor beta chain originates from a study of cytomegalovirus exposure and HLA in healthy donors. The germline CDR1 and CDR2 sequences are KGHSH and LQKENI. V lost 3 bases and J lost 7; bases outside the gene matches: 5. CDR3 length: 15 amino acids. Comments on this clone: What it recognizes is unknown.

Whole-study results and caveats: Testing in vitro showed a few CMV-associated chains specific for CMV antigens. Despite most TCR sequences being rare, some public TCRs occurred in many donors.

The PCR was carried out with 60 Vbeta primers and 13 Jbeta primers. Per the original data handling: In a later analysis, approximately 80 million unique TCR beta chains included roughly 11 million shared by two or more donors. Sequenced by immunoSEQ multiplex PCR; TCRdb stores in-frame clones only, minus some. The D gene and trimming were derived from the DNA, and the V and J assignments and clone size from that table. The sample records under 100,000 clones, around 80% being singletons. The material sequenced was PBMCs. This sequence originates from a human donor in good health. The chain carries TRBV18 and TRBJ1-6, with TRBD1 matching 8 bases. The CDR3, as DNA: TGTGCCAGCTCACCTAGGGGACAGGTGAATTCACCCCTCCACTTT. Amino acid sequence: CASSPRGQVNSPLHF.